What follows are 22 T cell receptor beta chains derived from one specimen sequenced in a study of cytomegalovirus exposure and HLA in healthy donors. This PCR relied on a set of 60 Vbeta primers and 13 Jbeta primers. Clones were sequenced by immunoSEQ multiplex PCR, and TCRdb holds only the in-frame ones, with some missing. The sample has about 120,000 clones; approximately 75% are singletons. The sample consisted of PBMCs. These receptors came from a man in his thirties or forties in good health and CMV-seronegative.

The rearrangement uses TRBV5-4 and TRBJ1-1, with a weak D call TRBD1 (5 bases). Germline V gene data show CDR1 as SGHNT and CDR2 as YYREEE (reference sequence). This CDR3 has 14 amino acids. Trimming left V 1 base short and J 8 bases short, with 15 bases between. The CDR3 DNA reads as TGTGCCAGCAGCTTGATCTCGGGGGAGCGGGAAGCTTTCTTT. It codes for CASSLISGEREAFF.

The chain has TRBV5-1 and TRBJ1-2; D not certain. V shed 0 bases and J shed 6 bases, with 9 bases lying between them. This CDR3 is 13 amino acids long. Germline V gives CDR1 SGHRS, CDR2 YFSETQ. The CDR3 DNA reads TGCGCCAGCAGCTTGGCCTTGGTAGATGGCTACACCTTC. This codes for CASSLALVDGYTF.

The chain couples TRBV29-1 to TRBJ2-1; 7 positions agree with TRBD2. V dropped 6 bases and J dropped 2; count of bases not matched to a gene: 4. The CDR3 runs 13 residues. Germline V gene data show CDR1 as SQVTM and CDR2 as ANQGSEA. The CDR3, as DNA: TGCAGCGTCCGGAGCGGGGCCTACAATGAGCAGTTCTTC. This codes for CSVRSGAYNEQFF.

CDR3 in amino acids: CSVKDTTDTQYF. As DNA, the CDR3 is TGCAGCGTCAAGGACACGACAGATACGCAGTATTTT. V and J are TRBV29-1 and TRBJ2-3; D is possibly TRBD1 (5 bases). The ends were cut back, 6 bases at V and 3 bases at J, with 10 bases in the middle. The CDR3 spans 12 residues. Germline-derived CDR1 and CDR2 are SQVTM and ANQGSEA.

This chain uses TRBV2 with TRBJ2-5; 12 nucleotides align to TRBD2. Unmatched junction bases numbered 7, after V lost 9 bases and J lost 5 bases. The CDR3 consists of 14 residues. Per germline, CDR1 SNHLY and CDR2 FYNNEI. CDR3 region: CARGLAGLPETQYF. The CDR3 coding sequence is TGTGCCAGAGGACTAGCGGGGTTGCCGGAGACCCAGTACTTC.

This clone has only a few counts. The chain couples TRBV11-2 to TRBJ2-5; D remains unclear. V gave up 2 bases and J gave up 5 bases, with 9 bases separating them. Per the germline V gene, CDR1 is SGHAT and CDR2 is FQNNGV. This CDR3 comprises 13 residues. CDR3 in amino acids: CASSLQTWETQYF. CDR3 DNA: TGTGCCAGCAGCTTACAGACATGGGAGACCCAGTACTTC.

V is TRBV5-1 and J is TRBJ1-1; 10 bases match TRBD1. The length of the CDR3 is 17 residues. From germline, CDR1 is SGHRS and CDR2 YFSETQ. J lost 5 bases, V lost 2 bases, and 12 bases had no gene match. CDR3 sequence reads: CASSLVGQGIVTTEAFF. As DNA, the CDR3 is TGCGCCAGCAGCTTAGTGGGACAGGGGATTGTAACGACTGAAGCTTTCTTT.

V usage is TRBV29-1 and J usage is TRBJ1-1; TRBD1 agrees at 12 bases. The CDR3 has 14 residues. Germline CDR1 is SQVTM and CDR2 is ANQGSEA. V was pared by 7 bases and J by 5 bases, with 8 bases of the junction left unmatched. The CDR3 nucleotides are TGCAGCGCGACCGGGACAGGGGGCCTAACTGAAGCTTTCTTT. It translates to CSATGTGGLTEAFF.

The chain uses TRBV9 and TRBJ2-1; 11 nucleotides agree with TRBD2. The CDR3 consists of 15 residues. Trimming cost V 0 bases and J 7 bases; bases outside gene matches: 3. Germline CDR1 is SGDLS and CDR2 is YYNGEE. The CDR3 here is CASSVVAGGRNEQFF. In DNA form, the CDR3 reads TGTGCCAGCAGCGTAGTAGCGGGGGGGCGAAATGAGCAGTTCTTC.

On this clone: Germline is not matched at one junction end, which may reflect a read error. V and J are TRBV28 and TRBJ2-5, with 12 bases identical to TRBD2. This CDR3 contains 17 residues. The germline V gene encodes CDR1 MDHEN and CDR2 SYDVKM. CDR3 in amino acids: CASSKARLAGVQEIQYF. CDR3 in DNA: TGTGCCAGCAGTAAGGCGCGACTAGCGGGGGTCCAAGAGATCCAGTACTTC.

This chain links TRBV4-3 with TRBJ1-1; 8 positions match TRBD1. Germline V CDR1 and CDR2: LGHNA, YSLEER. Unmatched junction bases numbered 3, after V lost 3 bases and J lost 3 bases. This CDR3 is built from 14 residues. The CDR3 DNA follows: TGCGCCAGCAGCCACAGGGGGCGTTACACTGAAGCTTTCTTT. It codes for CASSHRGRYTEAFF.

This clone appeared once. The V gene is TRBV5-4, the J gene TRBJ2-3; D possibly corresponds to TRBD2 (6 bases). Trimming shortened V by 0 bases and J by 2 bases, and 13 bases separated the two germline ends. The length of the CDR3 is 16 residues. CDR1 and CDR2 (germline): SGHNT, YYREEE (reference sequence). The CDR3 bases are TGTGCCAGCAGCTTGGCTTTCTGGAGGGCCACAGATACGCAGTATTTT. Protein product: CASSLAFWRATDTQYF. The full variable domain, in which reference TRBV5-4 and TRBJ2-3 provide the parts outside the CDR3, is ETGVTQSPTHLIKTRGQQVTLRCSSQSGHNTVSWYQQALGQGPQFIFQYYREEENGRGNFPPRFSGLQFPNYSSELNVNALELDDSALYLCASSLAFWRATDTQYFGPGTRLTVL.

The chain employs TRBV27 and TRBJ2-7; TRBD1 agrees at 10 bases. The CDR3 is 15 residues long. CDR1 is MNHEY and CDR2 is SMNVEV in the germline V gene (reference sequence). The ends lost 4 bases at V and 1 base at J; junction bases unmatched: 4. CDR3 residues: CASSSPGQGSYEQYF. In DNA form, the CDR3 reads TGTGCCAGCAGTTCCCCGGGACAGGGGTCCTACGAGCAGTACTTC.

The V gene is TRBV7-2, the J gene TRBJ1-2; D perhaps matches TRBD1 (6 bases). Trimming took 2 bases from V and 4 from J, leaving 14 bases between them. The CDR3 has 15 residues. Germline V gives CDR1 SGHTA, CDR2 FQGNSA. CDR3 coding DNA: TGTGCCAGCAGCTTAAAACAGGGAGATGGCTATGGCTACACCTTC. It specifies CASSLKQGDGYGYTF.

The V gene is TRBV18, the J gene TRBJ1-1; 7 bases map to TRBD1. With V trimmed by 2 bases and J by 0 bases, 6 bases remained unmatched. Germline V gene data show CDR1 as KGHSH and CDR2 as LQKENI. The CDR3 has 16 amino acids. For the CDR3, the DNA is TGTGCCAGCTCACCAAGGACAGGCCCAATGAACACTGAAGCTTTCTTT. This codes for CASSPRTGPMNTEAFF.

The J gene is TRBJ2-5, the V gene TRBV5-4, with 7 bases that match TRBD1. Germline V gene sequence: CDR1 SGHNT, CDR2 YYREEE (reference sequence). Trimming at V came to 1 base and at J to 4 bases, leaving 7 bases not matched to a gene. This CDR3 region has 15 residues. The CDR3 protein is CASSLTGVLGETQYF. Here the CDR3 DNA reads TGTGCCAGCAGCTTGACAGGGGTCTTGGGAGAGACCCAGTACTTC.

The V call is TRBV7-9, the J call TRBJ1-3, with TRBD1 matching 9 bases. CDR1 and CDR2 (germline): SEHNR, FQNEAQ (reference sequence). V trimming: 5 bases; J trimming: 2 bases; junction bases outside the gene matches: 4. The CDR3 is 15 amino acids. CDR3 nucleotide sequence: TGTGCCAGCAGCGGAGACAGGGGGGCTGGAAACACCATATATTTT. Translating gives CASSGDRGAGNTIYF.

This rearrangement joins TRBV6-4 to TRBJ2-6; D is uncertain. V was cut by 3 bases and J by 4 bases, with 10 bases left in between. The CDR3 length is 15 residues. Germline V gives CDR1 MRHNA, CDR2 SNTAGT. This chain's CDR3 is CASSDGASGANVLTF. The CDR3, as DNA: TGTGCCAGCAGTGATGGAGCAAGCGGGGCCAACGTCCTGACTTTC.

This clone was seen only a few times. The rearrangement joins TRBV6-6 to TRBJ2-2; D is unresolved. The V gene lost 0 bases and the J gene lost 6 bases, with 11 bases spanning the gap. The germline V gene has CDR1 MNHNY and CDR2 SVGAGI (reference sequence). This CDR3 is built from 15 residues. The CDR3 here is CASSYSSTPPGELFF. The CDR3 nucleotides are TGTGCCAGCAGTTACTCGTCTACCCCCCCCGGGGAGCTGTTTTTT.

The chain's CDR3 is CASSLVFGDPYGYTF. The DNA of the CDR3 is TGTGCCAGCAGCTTGGTTTTCGGTGATCCCTATGGCTACACCTTC. This chain joins TRBV5-6 and TRBJ1-2; D is unresolved. The CDR3 is made up of 15 amino acids. Deletions cut 0 bases from V and 4 bases from J, with 13 bases between. Germline CDR1 is SGHDT and CDR2 is YYEEEE.

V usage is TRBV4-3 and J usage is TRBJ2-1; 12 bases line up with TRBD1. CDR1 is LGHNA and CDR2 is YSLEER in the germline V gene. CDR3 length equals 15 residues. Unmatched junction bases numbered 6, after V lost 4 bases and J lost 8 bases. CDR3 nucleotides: TGCGCCAGCAGCCGGGGACAGGGGGCGGAGTATGAGCAGTTCTTC. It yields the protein CASSRGQGAEYEQFF.

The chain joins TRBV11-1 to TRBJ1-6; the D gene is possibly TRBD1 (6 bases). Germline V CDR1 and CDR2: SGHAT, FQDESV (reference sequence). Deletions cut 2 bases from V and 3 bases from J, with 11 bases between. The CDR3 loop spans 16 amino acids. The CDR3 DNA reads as TGTGCCAGCAGCTTACTTACAGGGCTCTATAATTCACCCCTCCACTTT. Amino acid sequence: CASSLLTGLYNSPLHF. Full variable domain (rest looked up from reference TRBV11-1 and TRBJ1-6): EAEVAQSPRYKITEKSQAVAFWCDPISGHATLYWYRQILGQGPELLVQFQDESVVDDSQLPKDRFSAERLKGVDSTLKIQPAELGDSAMYLCASSLLTGLYNSPLHFGNGTRLTVT.